This T cell receptor (beta chain) was observed in a study of blood T cell repertoires in COVID-19. About the study: From T cells, B-cell-depleted T cells, or PBMCs came the material, which was cDNA or gDNA.

Per the original data handling: Amplification of reference gene primers provided the estimated nucleated cell counts. The data were produced by immunoSEQ multiplex PCR, yet TCRdb's version contains in-frame clones alone and is incomplete. Clonal size and the V and J genes are those of that table, whereas D and trimming came from the DNA. This table has approximately 380,000 clones, approximately 90% appearing once. CDR1 is SGHRS, CDR2 YFSETQ, per germline. The ends lost 0 bases at V and 0 bases at J; junction bases unmatched: 4. This CDR3 spans 16 amino acids. All recovered Cohort 3 donors got two negative PCRs, got clearance, or saw symptom resolution.

The source material was PBMCs or T cells enriched from blood (not recorded which). The receptor comes from a woman in her late teens or twenties who had recovered from COVID-19. The rearrangement joins TRBV5-1 to TRBJ2-3; 7 bases agree with TRBD1. This CDR3 is CASSLVGQTSTDTQYF. The CDR3 bases are TGCGCCAGCAGCTTGGTGGGACAGACCAGCACAGATACGCAGTATTTT.